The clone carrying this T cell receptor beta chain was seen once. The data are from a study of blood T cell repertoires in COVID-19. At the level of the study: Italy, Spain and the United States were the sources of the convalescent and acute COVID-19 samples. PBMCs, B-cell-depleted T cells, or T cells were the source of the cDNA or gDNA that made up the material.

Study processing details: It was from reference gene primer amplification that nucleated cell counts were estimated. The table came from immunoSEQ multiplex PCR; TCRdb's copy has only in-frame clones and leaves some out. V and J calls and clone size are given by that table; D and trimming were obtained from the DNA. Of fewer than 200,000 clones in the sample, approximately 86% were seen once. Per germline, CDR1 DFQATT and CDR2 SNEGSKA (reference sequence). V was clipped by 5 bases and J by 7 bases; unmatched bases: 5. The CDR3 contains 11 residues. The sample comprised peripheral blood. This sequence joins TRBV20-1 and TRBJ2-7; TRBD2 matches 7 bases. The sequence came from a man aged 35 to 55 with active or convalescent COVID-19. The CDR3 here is CSAGEGKEQYF. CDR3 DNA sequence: TGCAGTGCTGGGGAGGGGAAGGAGCAGTACTTC.